These 20 T cell receptor beta chains came from one sample sequenced in a study of monozygotic twins with inflammatory bowel disease. For each CDR3 protein, TCRdb gives one entry from its re-call of the 5' RACE reads, without DNA. The sample table sets out about 380,000 distinct CDR3 sequences. The sequencing input was blood. The receptors here all came from a human donor with ulcerative colitis or Crohn's disease, or a healthy co-twin of an affected twin (not recorded which).

This chain joins TRBV27 and TRBJ2-3. This CDR3 is 15 amino acids long. Germline CDR1 reads MNHEY; CDR2 reads SMNVEV (reference sequence). CDR3 region: CASSFLGVSTDTQYF.

The chain employs TRBV24-1 and TRBJ2-1; the TRBD1 assignment by TCRdb is unverifiable without DNA. CDR1 KGHDR and CDR2 SFDVKD come from the germline V gene. This CDR3 comprises 13 residues. CDR3: CATSDRVHNEQFF.

V usage is TRBV28 and J usage is TRBJ1-6. CDR1 is MDHEN, CDR2 SYDVKM, per germline. The CDR3 is 15 residues long. Here the CDR3 reads CASSLSSLGQSPLHF. Supplemented by reference TRBV28 and TRBJ1-6, the full variable domain reads DVKVTQSSRYLVKRTGEKVFLECVQDMDHENMFWYRQDPGLGLRLIYFSYDVKMKEKGDIPEGYSVSREKKERFSLILESASTNQTSMYLCASSLSSLGQSPLHFGNGTRLTVT.

V usage is TRBV5-1 and J usage is TRBJ1-1; TCRdb gives TRBD1 as the D gene, but with no DNA this cannot be confirmed. Germline assignment: CDR1 SGHRS and CDR2 YFSETQ. This CDR3 has 14 residues. The CDR3 protein is CASSFSRGQTEAFF.

The V call is TRBV7-7, the J call TRBJ2-2; TCRdb outputs TRBD2, but without DNA this stays unchecked. The CDR3 is made up of 15 amino acids. Looked up from germline, CDR1 is SSHAT and CDR2 is FNYEAQ (reference sequence). CDR3: CASSFAPAGAGELFF.

The V gene is TRBV5-5, the J gene TRBJ1-4. Germline V gene lookup returns CDR1 SGHKS and CDR2 YYEKEE (reference sequence). CDR3 length: 16 amino acids. CDR3 in amino acids: CASSWGDVRANEKLFF. Full variable domain (missing parts from reference TRBV5-5 and TRBJ1-4): DAGVTQSPTHLIKTRGQQVTLRCSPISGHKSVSWYQQVLGQGPQFIFQYYEKEERGRGNFPDRFSARQFPNYSSELNVNALLLGDSALYLCASSWGDVRANEKLFFGSGTQLSVL.

This chain links TRBV6-1 with TRBJ2-7; no DNA is available, so the TRBD1 call from TCRdb remains unchecked. The CDR3 length is 17 residues. Germline CDR1 and CDR2: MNHNS and SASEGT. CDR3 residues: CASSDPTRTGETYEQYF.

The chain links TRBV12-3 or TRBV12-4 to TRBJ1-5; the TRBD1 assignment by TCRdb is unverifiable without DNA. This CDR3 comprises 16 residues. CDR3: CASSLGVTGSNQPQHF.

The rearrangement joins TRBV5-1 to TRBJ2-5; TCRdb selects TRBD1, and the lack of DNA leaves this call unchecked. The germline V gene has CDR1 SGHRS and CDR2 YFSETQ. The CDR3 has 17 amino acids. The CDR3 spells CASSLGVAGFLQETQYF. The full variable domain, rest sourced from reference TRBV5-1 and TRBJ2-5, is KAGVTQTPRYLIKTRGQQVTLSCSPISGHRSVSWYQQTPGQGLQFLFEYFSETQRNKGNFPGRFSGRQFSNSRSEMNVSTLELGDSALYLCASSLGVAGFLQETQYFGPGTRLLVL.

The genes are TRBV20-1 and TRBJ1-2; TCRdb designates TRBD1, a call that cannot be tested without DNA. The CDR3 consists of 13 residues. Germline V lookup: CDR1 DFQATT, CDR2 SNEGSKA (reference sequence). CDR3: CSASLGQGYGYTF.

The rearrangement joins TRBV2 to TRBJ2-2; TCRdb returns TRBD1, unconfirmable since there is no DNA. Germline assignment: CDR1 SNHLY and CDR2 FYNNEI. The CDR3 is made up of 14 amino acids. The CDR3 sequence is CASTRTGGTGELFF.

The chain is built from TRBV18 and TRBJ2-1; the TCRdb call, TRBD1, lacks DNA for checking. Germline CDR1 is KGHSH and CDR2 is LQKENI. The CDR3 is made up of 16 amino acids. CDR3 sequence reads: CASSPSPGQGNNEQFF.

The chain joins TRBV29-1 to TRBJ1-5. CDR3 length equals 14 residues. The germline CDR1 and CDR2 sequences are SQVTM and ANQGSEA. The CDR3 sequence: CSVEGGSLNQPQHF. Variable domain in full (rest from reference TRBV29-1 and TRBJ1-5): SAVISQKPSRDICQRGTSLTIQCQVDSQVTMMFWYRQQPGQSLTLIATANQGSEATYESGFVIDKFPISRPNLTFSTLTVSNMSPEDSSIYLCSVEGGSLNQPQHFGDGTRLSIL.

The chain links TRBV7-2 to TRBJ2-5. Germline V gene sequence: CDR1 SGHTA, CDR2 FQGNSA. The CDR3 covers 13 residues. The CDR3 is CASSLALQETQYF. The whole variable domain, remainder taken from reference TRBV7-2 and TRBJ2-5, is GAGVSQSPSNKVTEKGKDVELRCDPISGHTALYWYRQSLGQGLEFLIYFQGNSAPDKSGLPSDRFSAERTGGSVSTLTIQRTQQEDSAVYLCASSLALQETQYFGPGTRLLVL.

This chain uses TRBV24-1 with TRBJ2-3. The germline gives CDR1 KGHDR, CDR2 SFDVKD. This CDR3 contains 14 residues. The CDR3 reads CATSGPSGTDTQYF.

The chain recombines TRBV15 with TRBJ1-1. This CDR3 region has 15 residues. Looked up from germline, CDR1 is LNHNV and CDR2 is YYDKDF (reference sequence). CDR3 in amino acids: CATSSLLGLNTEAFF.

The gene calls are TRBV9 and TRBJ1-1; TCRdb's assignment of TRBD1 cannot be checked, as there is no DNA. The V gene's germline CDR1 is SGDLS and CDR2 YYNGEE. This CDR3 comprises 13 residues. The CDR3 is CASSAGQNTEAFF.

The V and J genes are TRBV7-2 and TRBJ2-7. Germline-derived CDR1 and CDR2 are SGHTA and FQGNSA. This CDR3 is 12 amino acids long. The chain's CDR3 is CASSSGYYEQYF.

The chain's CDR3 is CASSPGTITLGTQYF. The rearrangement uses TRBV7-7 and TRBJ2-5; TCRdb returns TRBD2, unconfirmable since there is no DNA. This CDR3 region has 15 residues. Germline CDR1 SSHAT, CDR2 FNYEAQ (reference sequence).

The genes are TRBV20-1 and TRBJ2-1. CDR3 length: 14 amino acids. The germline V gene has CDR1 DFQATT and CDR2 SNEGSKA (reference sequence). CDR3 protein: CSARGGAPYNEQFF.